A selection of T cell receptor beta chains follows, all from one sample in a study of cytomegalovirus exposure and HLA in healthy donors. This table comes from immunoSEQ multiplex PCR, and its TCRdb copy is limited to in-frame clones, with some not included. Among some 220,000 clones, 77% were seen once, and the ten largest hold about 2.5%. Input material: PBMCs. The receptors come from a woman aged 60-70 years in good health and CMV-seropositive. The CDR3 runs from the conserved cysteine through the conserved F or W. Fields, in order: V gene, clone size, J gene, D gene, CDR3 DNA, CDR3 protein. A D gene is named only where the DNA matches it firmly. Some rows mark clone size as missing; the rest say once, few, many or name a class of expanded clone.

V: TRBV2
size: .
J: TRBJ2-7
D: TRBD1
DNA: TGTGCCAGCAGCAAGGAAAGGACAGGCTACGAGCAGTACTTC
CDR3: CASSKERTGYEQYF

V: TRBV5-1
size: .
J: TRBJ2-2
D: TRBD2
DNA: TGCGCCAGCAGATGGACTAGCGGGATGACCGGGGAGCTGTTTTTT
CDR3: CASRWTSGMTGELFF

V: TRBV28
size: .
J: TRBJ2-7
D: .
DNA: TGTGCCAGCAGTCACGGAGGTTCACTTAGCTACGAGCAGTACTTC
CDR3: CASSHGGSLSYEQYF

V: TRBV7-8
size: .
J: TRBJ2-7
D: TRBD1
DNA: TGTGCCAGCAGCCTGACAGGGCCGCGGGAGCAGTACTTC
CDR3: CASSLTGPREQYF

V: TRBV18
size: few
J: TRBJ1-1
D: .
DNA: TGTGCCAGCTCACTAAGGACAGTCATGAACACTGAAGCTTTCTTT
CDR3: CASSLRTVMNTEAFF

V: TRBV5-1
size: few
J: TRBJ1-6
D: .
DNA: TGCGCCAGCAGCAACAGGGATCTCAATTCACCCCTCCACTTT
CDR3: CASSNRDLNSPLHF

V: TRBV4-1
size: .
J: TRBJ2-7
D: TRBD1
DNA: TGCGCCAGCAGCCAATCATTGATCAGGGGGCCGACCTACGAGCAGTACTTC
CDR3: CASSQSLIRGPTYEQYF

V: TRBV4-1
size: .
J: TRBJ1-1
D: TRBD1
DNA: TGCGCCAGCAGCCAGAGACAGGGTCAAAACACTGAAGCTTTCTTT
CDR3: CASSQRQGQNTEAFF

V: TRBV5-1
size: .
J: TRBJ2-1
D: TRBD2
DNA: TGCGCCAGCAGCTTTCTTGGGACTAGCGGGATTGATGAGCAGTTCTTC
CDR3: CASSFLGTSGIDEQFF

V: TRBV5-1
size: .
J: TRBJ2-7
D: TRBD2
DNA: TGCGCCAGCAGCTTAAGCATAGCGGGGGGCTCCTACGAGCAGTACTTC
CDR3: CASSLSIAGGSYEQYF

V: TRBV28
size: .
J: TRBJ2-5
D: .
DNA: TGTGCCAGCAGTTGGAGTCAGGAGACCCAGTACTTC
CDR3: CASSWSQETQYF

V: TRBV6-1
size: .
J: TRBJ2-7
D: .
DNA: TGTGCCAGCAGTTCCCCCGGACAAGTCAGGCACGAGCAGTACTTC
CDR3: CASSSPGQVRHEQYF

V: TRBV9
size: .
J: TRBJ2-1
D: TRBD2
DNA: TGTGCCAGCAGCGTAGCGGGGGGGCCTGGTGAGCAGTTCTTC
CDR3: CASSVAGGPGEQFF

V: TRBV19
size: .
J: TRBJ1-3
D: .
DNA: TGTGCCAGTTCGACAGGCCTCTCTGGAAACACCATATATTTT
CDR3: CASSTGLSGNTIYF

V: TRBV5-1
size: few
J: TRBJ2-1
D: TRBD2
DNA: TGCGCCAGCAGCGGGGGACCGCCGGGACTAGAGGGGGGGTATGGTGAGCAGTTCTTC
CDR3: CASSGGPPGLEGGYGEQFF

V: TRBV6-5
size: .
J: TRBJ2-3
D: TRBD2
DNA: TGTGCCAGCAGTTACCGTACGGGACTAGCAGATACGCAGTATTTT
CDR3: CASSYRTGLADTQYF

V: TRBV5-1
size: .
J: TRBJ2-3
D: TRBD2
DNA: TGCGCCAGCAGCTACAGAGGACTAGCGGTTTCTAGCACAGATACGCAGTATTTT
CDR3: CASSYRGLAVSSTDTQYF

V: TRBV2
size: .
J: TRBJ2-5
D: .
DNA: TGTGCCAGCAGTGACGGCGGAAAAGAGACCCGGTACTTC
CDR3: CASSDGGKETRYF

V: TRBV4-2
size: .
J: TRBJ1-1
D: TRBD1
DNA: TGTGCCAGCAGCCAAGCACCCTACCGGACAGGGACGATGAACACTGAAGCTTTCTTT
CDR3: CASSQAPYRTGTMNTEAFF

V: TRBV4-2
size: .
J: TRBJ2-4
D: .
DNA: TGTGCCAGCAGCCCGGGGCAAGGGAGGGGGGAATTCAAAAACATTCAGTACTTC
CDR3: CASSPGQGRGEFKNIQYF

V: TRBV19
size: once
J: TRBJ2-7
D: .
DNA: TGTGCCAGTAGTACGCGGCAGGGTAACGAGCAGTACTTC
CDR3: CASSTRQGNEQYF

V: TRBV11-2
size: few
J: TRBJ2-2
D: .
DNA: TGTGCCAGCAGCTCCGCGGACAGAGACACCGGGGAGCTGTTTTTT
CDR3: CASSSADRDTGELFF

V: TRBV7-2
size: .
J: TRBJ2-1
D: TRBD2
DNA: TGTGCCAGCAGCACTCAAGCGGGGGTTATTGAGCAGTTCTTC
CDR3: CASSTQAGVIEQFF

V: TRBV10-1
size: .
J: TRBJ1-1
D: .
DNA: TGCGCCAGCAGTGATGAGAGTAACACTGAAGCTTTCTTT
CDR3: CASSDESNTEAFF

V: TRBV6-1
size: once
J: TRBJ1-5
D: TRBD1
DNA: TGTGCCAGCAGTGTCACAGGGGGCAATCAGCCCCAGCATTTT
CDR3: CASSVTGGNQPQHF

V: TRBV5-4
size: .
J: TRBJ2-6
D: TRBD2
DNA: TGTGCCAGCAGACCTAGCGGGGGGGCCTCTGGGGCCAACGTCCTGACTTTC
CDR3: CASRPSGGASGANVLTF

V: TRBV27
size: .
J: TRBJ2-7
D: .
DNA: TGTGCCAGCAGTGACGGGCGGGGGCACTCCTACGAGCAGTACTTC
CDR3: CASSDGRGHSYEQYF

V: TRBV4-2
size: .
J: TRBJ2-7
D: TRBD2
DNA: TGTGCCAGCAGCCAAATGCGACTAGCGGGAGGTAACGAGCAGTACTTC
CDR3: CASSQMRLAGGNEQYF

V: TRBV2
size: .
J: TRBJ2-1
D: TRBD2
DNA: TGTGCCAGCAGAGAGCGGGAGAGGTCCTACAATGAGCAGTTCTTC
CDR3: CASRERERSYNEQFF

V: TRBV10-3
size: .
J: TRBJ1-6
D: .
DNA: TGTGCCATCACTCCGACAATATTGAATAATTCACCCCTCCACTTT
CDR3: CAITPTILNNSPLHF

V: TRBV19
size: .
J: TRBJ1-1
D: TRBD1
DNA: TGTGCCAGTAGTGTTCTATTGACAGGGGGCATCACTGAAGCTTTCTTT
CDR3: CASSVLLTGGITEAFF

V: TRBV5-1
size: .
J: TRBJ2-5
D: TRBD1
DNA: TGCGCCAGCGGGACAGGGGAAGGAGAGACCCAGTACTTC
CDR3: CASGTGEGETQYF

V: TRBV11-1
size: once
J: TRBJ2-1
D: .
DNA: TGTGCCAGCAGCTTAGGCGGGGGCCCTAGAAATGAGCAGTTCTTC
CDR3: CASSLGGGPRNEQFF

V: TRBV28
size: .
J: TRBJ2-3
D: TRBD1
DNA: TGTGCCAGCAGAACCCGACAGGGTAGCACAGATACGCAGTATTTT
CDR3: CASRTRQGSTDTQYF

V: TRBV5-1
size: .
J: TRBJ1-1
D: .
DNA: TGCGCCAGCAGCTTGGATACAGGAAGCGCTGAAGCTTTCTTT
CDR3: CASSLDTGSAEAFF

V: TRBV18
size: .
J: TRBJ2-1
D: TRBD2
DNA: TGTGCCAGCTCACCTTCGGCGGGAGGGTTCTCCTACAATGAGCAGTTCTTC
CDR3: CASSPSAGGFSYNEQFF

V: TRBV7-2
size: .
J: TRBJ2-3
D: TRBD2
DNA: TGTGCCAGCAGCGAGGGGCTACTAGCGGGCACAGATACGCAGTATTTT
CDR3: CASSEGLLAGTDTQYF

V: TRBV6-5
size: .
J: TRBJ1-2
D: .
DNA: TGTGCCAGCAGTTACGGGGTGGGGGGCTATGGCTACACCTTC
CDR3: CASSYGVGGYGYTF

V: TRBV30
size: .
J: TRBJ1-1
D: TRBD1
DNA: TGTGCCTGGAGTCAGGGGGCGCTGGGCACTGAAGCTTTCTTT
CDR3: CAWSQGALGTEAFF

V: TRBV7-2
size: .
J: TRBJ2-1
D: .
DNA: TGTGCCAGCAGCTTAGTATGGGGGCCCGATGAGCAGTTCTTC
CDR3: CASSLVWGPDEQFF

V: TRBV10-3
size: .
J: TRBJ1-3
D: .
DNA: TGTGCCATCAGTGAGTCGACAACTGGAAACACCATATATTTT
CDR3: CAISESTTGNTIYF

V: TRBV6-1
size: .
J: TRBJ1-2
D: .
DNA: TGTGCCAGCAGGAGGGGGAACTATGGCTACACCTTC
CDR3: CASRRGNYGYTF

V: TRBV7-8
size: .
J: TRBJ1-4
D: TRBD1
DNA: TGTGCCAGCAGCTCAGGCACCCGACAGGGGGATACAACTAATGAAAAACTGTTTTTT
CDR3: CASSSGTRQGDTTNEKLFF

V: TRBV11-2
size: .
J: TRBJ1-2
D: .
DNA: TGTGCCAGCAGCTTATCCCGGACAGATTGGTATGGCTACACCTTC
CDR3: CASSLSRTDWYGYTF

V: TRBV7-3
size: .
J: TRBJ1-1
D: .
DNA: TGTGCCAGCAGTACAAGGGGAAGAACTGAAGCTTTCTTT
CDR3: CASSTRGRTEAFF

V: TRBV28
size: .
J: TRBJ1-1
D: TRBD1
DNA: TGTGCCAGCAGTTCGATACAGGGGGGGAGCGCTGAAGCTTTCTTT
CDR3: CASSSIQGGSAEAFF

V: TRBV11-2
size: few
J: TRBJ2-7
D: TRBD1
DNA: TGTGCCAGCACCCAGGGCAGGGGGATATTCTACGAGCAGTACTTC
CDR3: CASTQGRGIFYEQYF

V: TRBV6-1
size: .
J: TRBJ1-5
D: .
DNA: TGTGCCAGCAGTGAAGAAGTGACTATGAACAATCAGCCCCAGCATTTT
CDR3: CASSEEVTMNNQPQHF

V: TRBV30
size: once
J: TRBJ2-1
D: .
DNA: TGTGCCTGGAGTGTATTCGAGAATGAGCAGTTCTTC
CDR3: CAWSVFENEQFF

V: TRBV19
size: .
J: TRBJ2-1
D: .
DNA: TGTGCCAGTAGTATAGGTCCGTCGTCCTACAATGAGCAGTTCTTC
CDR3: CASSIGPSSYNEQFF

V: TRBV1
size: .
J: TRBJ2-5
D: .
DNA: TGCACCAGCAGCCGCCCATGTATTTCGGGGGGGCACGAGACCCAGTACTTC
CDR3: CTSSRPCISGGHETQYF

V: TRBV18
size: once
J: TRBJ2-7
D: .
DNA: TGTGCCAGCTCACCACCGAATATAGACAGGAGTTACGAGCAGTACTTC
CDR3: CASSPPNIDRSYEQYF

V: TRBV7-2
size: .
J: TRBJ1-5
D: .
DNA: TGTGCCAGCAGCTCCTTGGGGGCTCGGGGTCAGCCCCAGCATTTT
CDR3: CASSSLGARGQPQHF

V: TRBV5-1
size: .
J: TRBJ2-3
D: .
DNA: TGCGCCAGCAGCTTGGGATCAATAGCGGATACGCAGTATTTT
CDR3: CASSLGSIADTQYF

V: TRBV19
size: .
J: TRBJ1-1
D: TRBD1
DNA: TGTGCCAGTAGTGAACAGGGGGCGCGAACTGAAGCTTTCTTT
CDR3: CASSEQGARTEAFF

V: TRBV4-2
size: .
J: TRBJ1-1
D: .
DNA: TGTGCCAGCAGCTCCGTACCACAGGTGAACACTGAAGCTTTCTTT
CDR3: CASSSVPQVNTEAFF

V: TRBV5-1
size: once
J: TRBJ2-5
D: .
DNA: TGCGCCAGCAGTCCATGGATAGCGGAAGAGACCCAGTACTTC
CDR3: CASSPWIAEETQYF

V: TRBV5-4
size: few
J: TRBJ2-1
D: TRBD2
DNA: TGTGCCAGCAGCTTGGGCGGGGGGGCCTACAATGAGCAGTTCTTC
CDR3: CASSLGGGAYNEQFF

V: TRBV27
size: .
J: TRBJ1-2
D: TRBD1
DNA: TGTGCCAGCAGTTCGGCGGGACAGGGATATGGCTACACCTTC
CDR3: CASSSAGQGYGYTF

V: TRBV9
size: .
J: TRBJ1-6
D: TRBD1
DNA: TGTGCCAGCAGCGGAACGGGACAGGGCAATTCACCCCTCCACTTT
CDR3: CASSGTGQGNSPLHF